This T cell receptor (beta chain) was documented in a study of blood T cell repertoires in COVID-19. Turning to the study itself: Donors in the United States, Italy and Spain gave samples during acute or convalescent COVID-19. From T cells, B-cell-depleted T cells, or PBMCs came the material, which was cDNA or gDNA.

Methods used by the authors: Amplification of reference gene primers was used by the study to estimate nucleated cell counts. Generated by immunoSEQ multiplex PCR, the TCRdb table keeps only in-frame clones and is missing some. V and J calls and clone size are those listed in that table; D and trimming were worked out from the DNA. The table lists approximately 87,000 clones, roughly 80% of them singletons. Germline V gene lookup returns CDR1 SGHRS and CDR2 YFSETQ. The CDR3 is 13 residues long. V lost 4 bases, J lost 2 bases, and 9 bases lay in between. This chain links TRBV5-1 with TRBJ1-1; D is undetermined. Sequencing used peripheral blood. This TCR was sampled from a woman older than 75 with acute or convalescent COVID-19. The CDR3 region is CASSPTLNTEAFF. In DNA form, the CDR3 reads TGCGCCAGCAGCCCGACACTCAACACTGAAGCTTTCTTT.